A single sample gave rise to the 15 T cell receptor beta chains below, sequenced in a study of identical twins. TCRdb re-called the 5' RACE reads through MiXCR, storing one row per CDR3 protein. Of hundreds of thousands of distinct CDR3 sequences listed, over 9% are singletons. This sample also belongs to another study, concerning yellow fever vaccine responses in identical twins.

The sample consisted of PBMCs. These receptors all stem from a woman aged 18-30 years in good health.

About this clonotype itself: A read error may account for a junction end that differs from germline. This chain connects TRBV7-9 to TRBJ2-3; 14 bases are shared with TRBD2. Germline CDR1 reads SEHNR; CDR2 reads FQNEAQ (reference sequence). The CDR3 is made up of 17 amino acids. The CDR3 spells CASSISGTSGSKDTQYF. DNA for the CDR3: TGTGCCAGCAGTATCTCTGGGACTAGCGGGAGCAAAGATACGCAGTATTTT.

This clonotype has only a few counts. This chain connects TRBV11-2 to TRBJ2-1, with TRBD2 as a possible D gene (5 bases). V lost 0 bases to trimming and J lost 14 bases, with 11 bases between them. Germline CDR1 reads SGHAT; CDR2 reads FQNNGV. This CDR3 spans 12 amino acids. The CDR3 protein is CASSLDRAAEFF. The CDR3 nucleotides are TGTGCCAGCAGCTTAGATAGAGCGGCGGAGTTCTTC.

The sample holds a few counts of this clonotype. V gene TRBV6-1 combines with J gene TRBJ2-7; 11 nucleotides match TRBD1. The ends lost 5 bases at V and 6 bases at J; junction bases unmatched: 3. Germline lookup yields CDR1 MNHNS and CDR2 SASEGT. CDR3 length equals 13 residues. CDR3 in amino acids: CASSPGTGGEQYF. The CDR3 DNA reads as TGTGCCAGCAGTCCCGGGACAGGGGGCGAGCAGTACTTC.

CDR3 region: CASSYWGLGATEAFF. As DNA, the CDR3 is TGTGCCAGCAGTTACTGGGGGCTGGGTGCAACTGAAGCTTTCTTT. This chain connects TRBV6-5 to TRBJ1-1; a possible D gene is TRBD1 (6 bases). The germline V and J ends were trimmed by 1 base and 5 bases, with 14 bases remaining between them. CDR1 MNHEY and CDR2 SVGAGI come from the germline V gene. The CDR3 totals 15 residues.

The chain recombines TRBV12-3 or TRBV12-4 with TRBJ2-3; 11 positions agree with TRBD2. The CDR3 is made up of 19 amino acids. The CDR3 region is CTFCLGLAGGGRLTDTQYF. In DNA form, the CDR3 reads TGTACCTTCTGCTTAGGGCTAGCGGGAGGTGGGAGACTCACAGATACGCAGTATTTT.

This clonotype was seen a handful of times. This chain links TRBV2 with TRBJ2-1, with TRBD1 as a possible D gene (6 bases). V was clipped by 6 bases and J by 4 bases, with 19 bases between them. Germline V CDR1 and CDR2: SNHLY, FYNNEI. The CDR3 has 16 amino acids. The CDR3 protein is CASSDLTGFLYNEQFF. The CDR3 DNA is TGTGCCAGCAGCGACTTAACAGGGTTCCTGTACAATGAGCAGTTCTTC.

This clonotype was recorded a few times. The rearrangement links TRBV20-1 to TRBJ1-5; 10 bases are a match to TRBD1. The CDR3 has 15 amino acids. CDR1 is DFQATT, CDR2 SNEGSKA, per germline (reference sequence). The V segment lost 4 bases and the J segment 3 bases; nucleotides outside the gene matches: 6. CDR3 amino acids: CSATRGTGANQPQHF. Here the CDR3 DNA reads TGCAGTGCTACCCGGGGGACAGGGGCCAATCAGCCCCAGCATTTT.

V usage is TRBV7-9 and J usage is TRBJ1-1, with 7 bases aligning to TRBD1. The CDR3 spans 16 residues. Germline CDR1 reads SEHNR; CDR2 reads FQNEAQ (reference sequence). J was trimmed by 1 base and V by 5 bases; bases with no gene match: 10. CDR3 sequence reads: CASSHLMTGKNTEAFF. The CDR3, as DNA: TGTGCCAGCAGCCACCTCATGACAGGGAAGAACACTGAAGCTTTCTTT. The full variable domain, with the rest looked up from reference TRBV7-9 and TRBJ1-1, is DTGVSQNPRHKITKRGQNVTFRCDPISEHNRLYWYRQTLGQGPEFLTYFQNEAQLEKSRLLSDRFSAERPKGSFSTLEIQRTEQGDSAMYLCASSHLMTGKNTEAFFGQGTRLTVV.

This clonotype was counted many times. The chain uses TRBV12-3 or TRBV12-4 and TRBJ1-1; D is possibly TRBD1 (5 bases). This CDR3 spans 12 amino acids. The V end was cut by 8 bases, the J end by 1 base, with 8 bases between. The CDR3 here is CASAGGNTEAFF. For the CDR3, the DNA is TGTGCCAGCGCCGGGGGGAACACTGAAGCTTTCTTT.

This clonotype was seen a handful of times. The chain carries TRBV2 and TRBJ1-5; TRBD1 matches at 8 bases. Germline trimming cut 6 bases from V and 9 bases from J; bases unmatched to any gene: 7. Germline lookup yields CDR1 SNHLY and CDR2 FYNNEI. CDR3 length: 13 residues. Here the CDR3 reads CASREGQASPQHF. The CDR3, as DNA: TGTGCCAGCAGGGAGGGACAGGCCTCGCCCCAGCATTTT.

This clonotype was picked up a small number of times. The chain joins TRBV3-1 to TRBJ1-2, with D unresolved. CDR3 size: 14 residues. V gave up 1 base and J gave up 7 bases, with 13 bases separating them. The germline V gene encodes CDR1 LGHDT and CDR2 YNNKEL (reference sequence). The CDR3 nucleotides read TGTGCCAGCAGCCAAGCTGGCGGGCTCCGTGGCTACACCTTC. Its protein product is CASSQAGGLRGYTF. Full variable domain (missing parts from reference TRBV3-1 and TRBJ1-2): DTAVSQTPKYLVTQMGNDKSIKCEQNLGHDTMYWYKQDSKKFLKIMFSYNNKELIINETVPNRFSPKSPDKAHLNLHINSLELGDSAVYFCASSQAGGLRGYTFGSGTRLTVV.

The chain couples TRBV29-1 to TRBJ2-2, with D unresolved. The CDR3 covers 12 residues. CDR1 SQVTM and CDR2 ANQGSEA come from the germline V gene. With 5 bases removed from V and 7 bases from J, the gap between germline ends came to 11 bases. The CDR3, as DNA: TGCAGCGTTCCCGGCGAGTTCGGGGAGCTGTTTTTT. Its protein is CSVPGEFGELFF.

This clonotype came up a few times. V usage is TRBV29-1 and J usage is TRBJ1-2; TRBD1 is a possible D gene (6 bases). The CDR3 covers 13 residues. Germline CDR1 and CDR2: SQVTM and ANQGSEA. Trimming shortened V by 2 bases and J by 4 bases, and 11 bases separated the two germline ends. CDR3: CSVESRTVYGYTF. The CDR3 nucleotides are TGCAGCGTTGAAAGTAGGACAGTCTATGGCTACACCTTC.

This clonotype was detected only a few times. The chain employs TRBV20-1 and TRBJ2-1, with 10 bases aligning to TRBD2. V lost 5 bases and J lost 6; bases outside the gene matches: 13. This CDR3 is 16 amino acids long. The germline gives CDR1 DFQATT, CDR2 SNEGSKA (reference sequence). CDR3 region: CSARSGGANSSNEQFF. As DNA, the CDR3 is TGCAGTGCTCGGAGCGGGGGGGCCAACAGTAGCAATGAGCAGTTCTTC.

This clonotype turned up a few times. The V and J genes are TRBV3-1 and TRBJ2-7; TRBD2 agrees at 8 bases. J gave up 5 bases and V 3 bases, and 3 bases lay outside the gene matches. Germline lookup yields CDR1 LGHDT and CDR2 YNNKEL (reference sequence). CDR3 size: 13 residues. Written as DNA, the CDR3 is TGTGCCAGCAGCCACGGGACTAGAGACGAGCAGTACTTC. Translation gives CASSHGTRDEQYF.